This paragraph covers one T cell receptor beta chain sequence. It lacks a known antigen. Base qualities were left out, and no much larger clone turns up one base away. Trimming costs V 7 bases and J 5 bases, and their ends lie 20 bases apart. Counted from cysteine to phenylalanine, this CDR3 has 16 amino acids. The read is trimmed to its CDR3 DNA, 48 bases read in frame from base 1. Per the germline V gene (reference sequence), MNHNY is the CDR1 and SVGAGI is the CDR2. This sample is drawn from a study of blood T cells in healthy people across ages (dated by TCRdb to the mid-2010s). At the level of the whole study: In model experiments, template switching captured roughly one uniquely barcoded TCR beta cDNA molecule for every two T cells. Four age groups were formed from the donors: young (average approximately 15 years), middle-aged (approximately 41), aged (under 70) and long-lived (less than 85). Using deep sequencing normalized with unique cDNA molecular identifiers, the study measured how TCR beta repertoire diversity changes with age. For two donors (one aged 18 to 30 and one aged 80 or older), the study analyzed two additional independent replicas of 1 million unique cDNA reads from the same blood draw. To avoid experimental bias, donors of different ages were spread randomly across the sequencing lanes. Study-wide conclusions, independent of this receptor: Because the CMV infection status of the donors was unknown, age-related changes in expanded clonotypes may potentially have been confounded. Total diversity estimates from one million sequenced T cells were considered lower bounds and underestimates. Conclusive comparison of naive and antigen-experienced compartments was prevented by the profiling of bulk unsorted PBMCs. As age increased, observed TCR beta diversity per million T cells dropped in a roughly linear way, and a significant reduction was already evident by age about 36. Compared with the aged group, the long-lived group had more naive CD4+ T cells, fewer expanded clones and increased TCR diversity, suggesting age selection. A strong correlation was found between observed TCR beta diversity and the percentage of naive T cells measured by flow cytometry.

Systemically healthy Caucasian individuals from Russia, 35 to 50 in total and aged roughly 6 to 100 years, were included as donors. Each donor gave approximately 10 milliliters of peripheral blood, collected into EDTA-treated Vacutainer tubes. Ficoll-Paque density-gradient centrifugation was used to isolate PBMCs, with at least 6.5 million per sample. Trizol reagent was used to extract total RNA from PBMCs, with at least 5 micrograms per sample. For every donor, an aliquot of PBMCs went through flow cytometry to measure the percentages of naive CD45RAhigh/CD27high T cells. Library creation used 5' RACE. The sequencing machine was an Illumina HiSeq 2500. A second PCR of roughly 7 to 12 cycles was run with a J-beta primer mix and a sample-barcoded 5' primer. A template-switch 5' adaptor carrying 12 random nucleotides introduced a unique molecular identifier onto each TCR beta cDNA molecule. At least 3 million CDR3-containing paired-end reads were obtained from each sample. First-strand cDNA was synthesized from all RNA with the Mint cDNA synthesis kit, primed by a TRBC-specific oligonucleotide. After uracil-DNA glycosylase treatment, a first 18-cycle PCR used universal primers M1SS and BC2_uni_R on all cDNA. In the authors' own workflow: Normalization of each sample was performed by random selection of 1 million high-quality reads, each carrying a distinct molecular identifier. Reads with shared molecular identifiers were discarded instead of being binned into consensus sequences. CDR3 identification, clonotype clustering and error correction used MiTCR with a Q25 quality threshold and the strictest error-elimination algorithm. Lower-bound total TCR beta diversity was estimated with a nonparametric unseen species model using Euler transformation. TCRdb cleaned the public reads at Q25 with fastp, built clones with MiXCR and kept in-frame beta chains. Under each unique CDR3 protein, matching rows form one entry showing the most common genes and DNA. None of the V and J calls come from the authors' own analysis; TCRdb made them. The sample records some 1.5 million distinct CDR3 sequences, 35% to 45% of which are singletons. The ten most abundant clones make up around 4% of the sample.

Sequenced sample: blood. The sequence was obtained from a woman aged 18-30 years in good health. The V and J segments used are TRBV6-6 and TRBJ1-4; the D segment could be TRBD1, given 6 matching bases. The CDR3 in this case is CASTLGRQASNEKLFF. The nucleotide sequence reads as follows: TGTGCCAGCACCCTGGGCCGACAGGCAAGCAATGAAAAACTGTTTTTT.